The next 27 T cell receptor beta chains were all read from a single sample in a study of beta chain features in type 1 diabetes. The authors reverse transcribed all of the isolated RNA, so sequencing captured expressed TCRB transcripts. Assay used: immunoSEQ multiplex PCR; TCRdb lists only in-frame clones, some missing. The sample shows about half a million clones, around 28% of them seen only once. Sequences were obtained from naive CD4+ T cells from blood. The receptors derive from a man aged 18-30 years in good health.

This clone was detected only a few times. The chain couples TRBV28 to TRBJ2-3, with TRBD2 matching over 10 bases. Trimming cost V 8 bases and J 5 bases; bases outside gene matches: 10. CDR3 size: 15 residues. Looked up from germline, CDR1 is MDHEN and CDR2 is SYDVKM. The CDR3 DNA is TGTGCCAGCGGACCAGCGGGAGGGCCCGTAGATACGCAGTATTTT. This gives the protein CASGPAGGPVDTQYF.

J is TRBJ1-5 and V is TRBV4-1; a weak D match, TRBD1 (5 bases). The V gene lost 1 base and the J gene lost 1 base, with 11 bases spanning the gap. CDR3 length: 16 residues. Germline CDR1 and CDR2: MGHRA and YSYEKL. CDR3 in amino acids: CASSQVGTGSNQPQHF. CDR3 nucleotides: TGCGCCAGCAGCCAAGTGGGGACTGGGAGCAATCAGCCCCAGCATTTT.

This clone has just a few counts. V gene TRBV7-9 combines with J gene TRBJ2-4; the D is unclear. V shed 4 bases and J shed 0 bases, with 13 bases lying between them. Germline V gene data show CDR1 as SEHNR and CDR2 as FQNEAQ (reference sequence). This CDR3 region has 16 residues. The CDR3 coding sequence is TGTGCCAGCAGCTCCGGCGGTATTGTAGCCAAAAACATTCAGTACTTC. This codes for CASSSGGIVAKNIQYF.

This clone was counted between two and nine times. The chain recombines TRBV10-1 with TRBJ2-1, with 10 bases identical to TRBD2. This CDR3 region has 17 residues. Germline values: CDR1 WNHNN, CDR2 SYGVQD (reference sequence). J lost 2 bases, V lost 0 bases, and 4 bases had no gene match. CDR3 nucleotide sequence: TGCGCCAGCAGTGAGTCGATAGCGGGAGGTACCTACAATGAGCAGTTCTTC. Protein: CASSESIAGGTYNEQFF.

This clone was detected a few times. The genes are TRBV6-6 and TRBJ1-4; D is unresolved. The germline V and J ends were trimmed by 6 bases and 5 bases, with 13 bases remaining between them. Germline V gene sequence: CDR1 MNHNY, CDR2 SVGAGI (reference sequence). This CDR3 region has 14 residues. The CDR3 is CASSSGLLNEKLFF. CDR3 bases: TGTGCCAGCAGCTCTGGGCTCCTCAATGAAAAACTGTTTTTT.

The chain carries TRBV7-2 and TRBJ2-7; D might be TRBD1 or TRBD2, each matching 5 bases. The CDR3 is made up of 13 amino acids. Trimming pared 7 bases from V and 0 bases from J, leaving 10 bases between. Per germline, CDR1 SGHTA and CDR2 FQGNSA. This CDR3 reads CASTPGSSYEQYF. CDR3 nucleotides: TGTGCCAGCACCCCAGGGAGCTCCTACGAGCAGTACTTC.

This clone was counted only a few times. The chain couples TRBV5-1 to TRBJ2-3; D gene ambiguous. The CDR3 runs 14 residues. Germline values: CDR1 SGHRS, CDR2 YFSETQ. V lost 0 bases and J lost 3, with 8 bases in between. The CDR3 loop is CASSLAPDTDTQYF. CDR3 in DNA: TGCGCCAGCAGCTTGGCGCCGGATACAGATACGCAGTATTTT.

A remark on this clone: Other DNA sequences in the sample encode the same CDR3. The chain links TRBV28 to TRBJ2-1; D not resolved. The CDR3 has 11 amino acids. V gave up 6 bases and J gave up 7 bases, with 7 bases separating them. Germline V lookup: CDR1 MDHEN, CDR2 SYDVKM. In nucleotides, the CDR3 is TGTGCCAGCAGAGGGTATAATGAGCAGTTCTTC. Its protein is CASRGYNEQFF.

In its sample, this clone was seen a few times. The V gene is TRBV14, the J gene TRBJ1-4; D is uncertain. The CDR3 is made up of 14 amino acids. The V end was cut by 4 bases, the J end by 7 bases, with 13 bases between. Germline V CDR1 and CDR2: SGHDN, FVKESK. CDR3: CASSRRTLGEKLFF. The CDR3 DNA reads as TGTGCCAGCAGCCGGCGGACCCTCGGTGAAAAACTGTTTTTT.

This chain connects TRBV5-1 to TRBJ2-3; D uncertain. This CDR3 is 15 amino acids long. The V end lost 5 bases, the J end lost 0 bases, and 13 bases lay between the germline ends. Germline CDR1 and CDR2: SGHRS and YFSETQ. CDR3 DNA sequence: TGCGCCAGCAGATCGGCCACTGAAAGCACAGATACGCAGTATTTT. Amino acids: CASRSATESTDTQYF.

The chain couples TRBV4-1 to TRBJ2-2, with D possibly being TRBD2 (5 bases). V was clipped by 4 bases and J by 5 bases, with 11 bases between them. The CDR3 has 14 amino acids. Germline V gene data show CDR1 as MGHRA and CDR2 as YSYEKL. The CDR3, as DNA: TGCGCCAGCAGCCCCCCTTCGGGGACCGGGGAGCTGTTTTTT. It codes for CASSPPSGTGELFF.

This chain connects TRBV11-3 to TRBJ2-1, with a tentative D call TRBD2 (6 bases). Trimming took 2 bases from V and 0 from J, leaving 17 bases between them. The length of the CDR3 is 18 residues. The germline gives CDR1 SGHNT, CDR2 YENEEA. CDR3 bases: TGTGCCAGCAGCTTACGAGGGAGTGGACTAAGCTCCTACAATGAGCAGTTCTTC. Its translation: CASSLRGSGLSSYNEQFF.

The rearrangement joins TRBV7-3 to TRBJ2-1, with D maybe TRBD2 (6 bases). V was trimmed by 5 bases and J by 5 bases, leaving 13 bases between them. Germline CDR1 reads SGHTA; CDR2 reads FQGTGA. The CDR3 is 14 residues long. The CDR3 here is CASSERGLNNEQFF. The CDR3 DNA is TGTGCCAGCAGCGAAAGGGGACTGAACAATGAGCAGTTCTTC. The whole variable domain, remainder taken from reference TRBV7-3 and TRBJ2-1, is GAGVSQTPSNKVTEKGKYVELRCDPISGHTALYWYRQSLGQGPEFLIYFQGTGAADDSGLPNDRFFAVRPEGSVSTLKIQRTERGDSAVYLCASSERGLNNEQFFGPGTRLTVL.

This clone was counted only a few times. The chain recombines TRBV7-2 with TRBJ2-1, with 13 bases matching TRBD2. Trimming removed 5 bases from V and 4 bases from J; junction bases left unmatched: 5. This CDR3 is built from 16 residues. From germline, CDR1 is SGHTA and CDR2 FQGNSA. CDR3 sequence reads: CASSERTSGSYNEQFF. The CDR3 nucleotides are TGTGCCAGCAGCGAACGGACTAGCGGGAGTTACAATGAGCAGTTCTTC.

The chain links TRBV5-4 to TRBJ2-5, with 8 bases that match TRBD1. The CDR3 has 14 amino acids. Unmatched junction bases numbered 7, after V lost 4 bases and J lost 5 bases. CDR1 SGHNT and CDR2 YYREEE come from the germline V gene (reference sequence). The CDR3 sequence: CASSPRDRRETQYF. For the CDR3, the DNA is TGTGCCAGCAGCCCCCGGGACAGGCGCGAGACCCAGTACTTC.

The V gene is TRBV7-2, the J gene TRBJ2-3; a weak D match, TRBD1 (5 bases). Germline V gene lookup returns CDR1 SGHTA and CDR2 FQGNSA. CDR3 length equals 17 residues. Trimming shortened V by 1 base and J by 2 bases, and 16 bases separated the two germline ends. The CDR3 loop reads CASSLGAGHYSTDTQYF. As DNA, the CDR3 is TGTGCCAGCAGCTTAGGGGCCGGACACTATTCCACAGATACGCAGTATTTT.

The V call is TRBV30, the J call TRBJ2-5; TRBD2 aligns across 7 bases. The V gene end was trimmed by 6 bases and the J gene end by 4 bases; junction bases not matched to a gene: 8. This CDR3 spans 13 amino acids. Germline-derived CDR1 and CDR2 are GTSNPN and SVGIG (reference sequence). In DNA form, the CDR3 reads TGTGCCTGCTTGGGGAGGGGACTAGAGACCCAGTACTTC. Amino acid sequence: CACLGRGLETQYF.

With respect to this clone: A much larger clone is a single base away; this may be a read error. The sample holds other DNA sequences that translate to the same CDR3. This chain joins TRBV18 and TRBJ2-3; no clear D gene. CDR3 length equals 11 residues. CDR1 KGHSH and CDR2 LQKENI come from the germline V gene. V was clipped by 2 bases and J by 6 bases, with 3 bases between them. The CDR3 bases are TGTGCCAGCTCACCAACTGATACGCAGTATTTT. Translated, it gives CASSPTDTQYF.

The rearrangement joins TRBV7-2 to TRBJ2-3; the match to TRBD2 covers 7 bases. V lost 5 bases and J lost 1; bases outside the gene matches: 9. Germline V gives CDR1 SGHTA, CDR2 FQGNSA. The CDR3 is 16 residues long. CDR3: CASSQWTSSGTDTQYF. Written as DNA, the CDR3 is TGTGCCAGCAGCCAATGGACTAGTAGCGGCACAGATACGCAGTATTTT.

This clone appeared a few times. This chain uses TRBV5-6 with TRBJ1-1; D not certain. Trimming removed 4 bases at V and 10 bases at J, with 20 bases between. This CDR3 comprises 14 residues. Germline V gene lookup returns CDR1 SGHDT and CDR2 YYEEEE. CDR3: CASSAGGPGWGAFF. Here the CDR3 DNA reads TGTGCCAGCAGCGCCGGTGGGCCGGGCTGGGGAGCTTTCTTT.

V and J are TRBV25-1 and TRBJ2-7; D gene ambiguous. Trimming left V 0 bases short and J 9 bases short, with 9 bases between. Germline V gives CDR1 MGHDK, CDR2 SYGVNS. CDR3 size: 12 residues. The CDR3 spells CASSEYGFGQYF. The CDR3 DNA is TGTGCCAGCAGTGAATATGGGTTTGGGCAGTACTTC.

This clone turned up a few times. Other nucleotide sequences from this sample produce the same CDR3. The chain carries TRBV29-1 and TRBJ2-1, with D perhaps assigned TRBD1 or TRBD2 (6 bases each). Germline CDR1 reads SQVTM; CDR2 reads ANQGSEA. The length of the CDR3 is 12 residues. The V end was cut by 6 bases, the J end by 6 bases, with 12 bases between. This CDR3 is CSVSRGGNEQFF. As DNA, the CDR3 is TGCAGCGTGTCCAGGGGAGGCAATGAGCAGTTCTTC.

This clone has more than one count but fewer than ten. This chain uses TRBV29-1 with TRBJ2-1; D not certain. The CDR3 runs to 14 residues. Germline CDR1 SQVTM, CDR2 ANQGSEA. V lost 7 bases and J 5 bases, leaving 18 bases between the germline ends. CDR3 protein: CSATEPSVDNEQFF. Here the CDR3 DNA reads TGCAGCGCCACCGAACCCAGCGTTGACAATGAGCAGTTCTTC.

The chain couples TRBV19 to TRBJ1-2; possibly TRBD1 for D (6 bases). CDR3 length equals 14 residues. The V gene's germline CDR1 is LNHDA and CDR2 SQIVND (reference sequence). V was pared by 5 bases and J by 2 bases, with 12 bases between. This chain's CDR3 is CASSLDRSNYGYTF. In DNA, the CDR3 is TGTGCCAGTAGTCTGGACAGATCGAACTATGGCTACACCTTC.

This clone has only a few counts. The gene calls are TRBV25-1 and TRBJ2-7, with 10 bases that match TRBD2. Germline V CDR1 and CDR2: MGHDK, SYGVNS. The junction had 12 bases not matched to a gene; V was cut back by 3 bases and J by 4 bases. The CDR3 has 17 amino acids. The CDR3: CASSDSLAGEVWYEQYF. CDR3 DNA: TGTGCCAGCAGTGACTCCCTAGCGGGAGAGGTATGGTACGAGCAGTACTTC.

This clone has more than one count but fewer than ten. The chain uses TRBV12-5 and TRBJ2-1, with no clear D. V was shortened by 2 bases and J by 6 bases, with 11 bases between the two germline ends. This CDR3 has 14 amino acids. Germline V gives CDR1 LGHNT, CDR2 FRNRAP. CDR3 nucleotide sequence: TGTGCTAGTGGTTTGTCGCACGGCGTCAATGAGCAGTTCTTC. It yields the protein CASGLSHGVNEQFF. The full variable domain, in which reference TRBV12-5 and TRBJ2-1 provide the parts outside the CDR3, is DARVTQTPRHKVTEMGQEVTMRCQPILGHNTVFWYRQTMMQGLELLAYFRNRAPLDDSGMPKDRFSAEMPDATLATLKIQPSEPRDSAVYFCASGLSHGVNEQFFGPGTRLTVL.

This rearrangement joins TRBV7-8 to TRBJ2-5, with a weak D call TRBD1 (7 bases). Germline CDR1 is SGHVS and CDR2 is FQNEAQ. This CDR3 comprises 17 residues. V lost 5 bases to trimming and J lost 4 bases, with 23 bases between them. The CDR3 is CASSPLPGGGGGETQYF. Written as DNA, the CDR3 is TGTGCCAGCAGCCCCCTCCCAGGGGGAGGAGGTGGAGAGACCCAGTACTTC.